The rows below give T cell receptor beta chains drawn from one sample of a study of T cells in localized non-small cell lung cancer. The repertoire was sequenced with immunoSEQ multiplex PCR; TCRdb's copy has only in-frame clones and lacks some. The sample has approximately 47,000 clones, about 85% seen once. Specimen: PBMCs, collected before any cancer treatment. These TCRs come from a man aged 40-75 years with stage II lung adenocarcinoma. Both conserved end residues are part of each CDR3.

j_gene: TRBJ1-2
v_gene: TRBV2
CDR3aa: CASSDPTGVYGYTF

j_gene: TRBJ1-5
v_gene: TRBV2
CDR3aa: CASSEFRSDNQPQHF

j_gene: TRBJ1-6
v_gene: TRBV4-1
CDR3aa: CASSRGGAKDSPLHF

j_gene: TRBJ2-2
v_gene: TRBV11-1
CDR3aa: CASSLAGVTGELFF

j_gene: TRBJ2-1
v_gene: TRBV5-4
CDR3aa: CASSLTGYNEQFF

j_gene: TRBJ1-2
v_gene: TRBV9
CDR3aa: CASSAGTGSYGYTF

j_gene: TRBJ1-6
v_gene: TRBV7-3
CDR3aa: CASSSLDRKNNSPLHF

j_gene: TRBJ1-1
v_gene: TRBV6-5
CDR3aa: CASSRNTEAFF

j_gene: TRBJ1-5
v_gene: TRBV6-1
CDR3aa: CASSAQDSSNQPQHF

j_gene: TRBJ2-1
v_gene: TRBV5-4
CDR3aa: CASSLGLAGANEQFF

j_gene: TRBJ1-1
v_gene: TRBV19
CDR3aa: CASTQAGGGTEAFF

j_gene: TRBJ2-1
v_gene: TRBV5-8
CDR3aa: CASSPTDGTNEQFF

j_gene: TRBJ1-1
v_gene: TRBV5-8
CDR3aa: CASSGWDSSEAFF

j_gene: TRBJ1-2
v_gene: TRBV6-1
CDR3aa: CASSHTLGNNYGYTF

j_gene: TRBJ1-2
v_gene: TRBV4-1
CDR3aa: CASSQDPGREDGYTF

j_gene: TRBJ1-2
v_gene: TRBV6-5
CDR3aa: CASSYRAAGAYGYTF

j_gene: TRBJ1-5
v_gene: TRBV12-5
CDR3aa: CASGPTIFRAGNQPQHF

j_gene: TRBJ1-3
v_gene: TRBV19
CDR3aa: CASRTGNTIYF

j_gene: TRBJ1-2
v_gene: TRBV19
CDR3aa: CASSIGRQSYGYTF

j_gene: TRBJ1-2
v_gene: TRBV6-5
CDR3aa: CASSSVLNYGYTF

j_gene: TRBJ2-3
v_gene: TRBV6-4
CDR3aa: CASSDSSRGSTDTQYF

j_gene: TRBJ1-1
v_gene: TRBV27
CDR3aa: CASVSRTANTEAFF

j_gene: TRBJ1-1
v_gene: TRBV11-2
CDR3aa: CASIPRARTEAFF

j_gene: TRBJ2-2
v_gene: TRBV5-1
CDR3aa: CASSSTARTGELFF

j_gene: TRBJ1-2
v_gene: TRBV11-2
CDR3aa: CASSWDTIGYGYTF

j_gene: TRBJ1-4
v_gene: TRBV29-1
CDR3aa: CSVLINEKLFF

j_gene: TRBJ2-1
v_gene: TRBV4-2
CDR3aa: CASSQVRQGNEQFF

j_gene: TRBJ2-3
v_gene: TRBV10-2
CDR3aa: CASRSSTDTQYF

j_gene: TRBJ2-7
v_gene: TRBV5-1
CDR3aa: CASGQRATSTGASYEQYF

j_gene: TRBJ1-4
v_gene: TRBV4-1
CDR3aa: CASSRTMTGGEKLFF